This is a list of T cell receptor beta chains from one sample in a study of vaccination effects on CD4 cells after COVID-19. Profiling relied on immunoSEQ multiplex PCR, and the TCRdb table lists in-frame clones only, not all of them. The data hold approximately 74,000 clones, with 65% to 75% observed a single time. These receptors lack a known antigen. The material sequenced was CD4+ T cells from PBMCs cultured with HCoV-NL63 spike peptides, taken before COVID-19 vaccination. These receptors all come from a human donor who received a COVID-19 vaccine. CDR3s include the opening cysteine and the closing phenylalanine or tryptophan. The D gene is left open where the match is weak. Some rows mark clone size as missing; the rest say once, few, many or name a class of expanded clone.

j_gene: TRBJ1-2
d_gene: .
abundance: .
v_gene: TRBV2
CDR3aa: CASSAGGTYGYTF
CDR3nt: TGTGCCAGCAGTGCTGGGGGGACCTATGGCTACACCTTC

j_gene: TRBJ1-2
d_gene: .
abundance: few
v_gene: TRBV6-5
CDR3aa: CASSQQVNYGYTF
CDR3nt: TGTGCCAGCAGTCAGCAGGTTAACTATGGCTACACCTTC

j_gene: TRBJ1-2
d_gene: TRBD1
abundance: .
v_gene: TRBV2
CDR3aa: CASSVSGTANYGYTF
CDR3nt: TGTGCCAGCAGTGTTTCCGGGACAGCTAACTATGGCTACACCTTC

j_gene: TRBJ2-5
d_gene: TRBD2
abundance: .
v_gene: TRBV5-1
CDR3aa: CASSFLAGRQETQYF
CDR3nt: TGCGCCAGCAGCTTTTTAGCGGGGAGACAAGAGACCCAGTACTTC

j_gene: TRBJ2-3
d_gene: .
abundance: .
v_gene: TRBV18
CDR3aa: CASSPPPPDTQYF
CDR3nt: TGTGCCAGCTCACCACCGCCCCCAGATACGCAGTATTTT

j_gene: TRBJ1-4
d_gene: .
abundance: few
v_gene: TRBV3-1/TRBV3-2
CDR3aa: CASSQRRGQSEKLFF
CDR3nt: TGTGCCAGCAGCCAGAGGAGGGGCCAGAGTGAAAAACTGTTTTTT

j_gene: TRBJ2-5
d_gene: TRBD2
abundance: .
v_gene: TRBV2
CDR3aa: CASGPHLAGGGETQYF
CDR3nt: TGTGCCAGCGGGCCCCATCTAGCGGGGGGCGGGGAGACCCAGTACTTC

j_gene: TRBJ1-5
d_gene: TRBD1
abundance: .
v_gene: TRBV18
CDR3aa: CASSPRDRSLNQPQHF
CDR3nt: TGTGCCAGCTCACCAAGGGACAGATCACTCAATCAGCCCCAGCATTTT

j_gene: TRBJ1-2
d_gene: TRBD1
abundance: .
v_gene: TRBV28
CDR3aa: CASRLPGQGGGYTF
CDR3nt: TGTGCCAGCAGACTACCGGGACAGGGTGGTGGCTACACCTTC

j_gene: TRBJ1-2
d_gene: .
abundance: few
v_gene: TRBV6-5
CDR3aa: CASIGGSYGYTF
CDR3nt: TGTGCCAGCATTGGAGGGAGCTATGGCTACACCTTC

j_gene: TRBJ1-1
d_gene: .
abundance: .
v_gene: TRBV24-1
CDR3aa: CATKMGGGTEAFF
CDR3nt: TGTGCCACCAAAATGGGGGGAGGAACTGAAGCTTTCTTT

j_gene: TRBJ1-2
d_gene: .
abundance: .
v_gene: TRBV3-1/TRBV3-2
CDR3aa: CASSQKPTYIYGYTF
CDR3nt: TGTGCCAGCAGCCAGAAACCGACATACATCTATGGCTACACCTTC

j_gene: TRBJ1-1
d_gene: .
abundance: few
v_gene: TRBV9
CDR3aa: CASSATSRRMGEAFF
CDR3nt: TGTGCCAGCAGCGCCACCTCTCGTCGCATGGGTGAAGCTTTCTTT

j_gene: TRBJ1-1
d_gene: .
abundance: .
v_gene: TRBV30
CDR3aa: CAWTQPPVVETEAFF
CDR3nt: TGTGCCTGGACCCAACCACCGGTAGTAGAGACTGAAGCTTTCTTT

j_gene: TRBJ2-5
d_gene: .
abundance: .
v_gene: TRBV9
CDR3aa: CASSVDPAGWETQYF
CDR3nt: TGTGCCAGCAGCGTAGACCCGGCGGGCTGGGAGACCCAGTACTTC

j_gene: TRBJ1-5
d_gene: .
abundance: .
v_gene: TRBV2
CDR3aa: CASSEWGADQPQHF
CDR3nt: TGTGCCAGCAGTGAATGGGGCGCAGATCAGCCCCAGCATTTT

j_gene: TRBJ1-1
d_gene: .
abundance: .
v_gene: TRBV6-5
CDR3aa: CASGRQLNTEAFF
CDR3nt: TGTGCCAGCGGAAGACAGTTAAACACTGAAGCTTTCTTT

j_gene: TRBJ2-5
d_gene: .
abundance: .
v_gene: TRBV7-3
CDR3aa: CASSLTGRVSQETQYF
CDR3nt: TGTGCCAGCAGCTTAACCGGGAGAGTATCCCAAGAGACCCAGTACTTC

j_gene: TRBJ2-1
d_gene: .
abundance: few
v_gene: TRBV6-6
CDR3aa: CASSRYSQGKSVNEQFF
CDR3nt: TGTGCCAGCAGTCGATATTCACAGGGTAAATCGGTCAATGAGCAGTTCTTC

j_gene: TRBJ1-5
d_gene: TRBD1
abundance: once
v_gene: TRBV5-4
CDR3aa: CASSYDRGLGNQPQHF
CDR3nt: TGTGCCAGCAGTTATGACAGGGGGCTCGGAAATCAGCCCCAGCATTTT

j_gene: TRBJ1-1
d_gene: TRBD1
abundance: .
v_gene: TRBV6-5
CDR3aa: CASRRGQGGEAFF
CDR3nt: TGTGCCAGCAGACGCGGACAGGGAGGAGAAGCTTTCTTT

j_gene: TRBJ2-3
d_gene: .
abundance: .
v_gene: TRBV11-2
CDR3aa: CASAQAEGTDTQYF
CDR3nt: TGTGCCAGCGCCCAAGCAGAGGGCACAGATACGCAGTATTTT

j_gene: TRBJ2-3
d_gene: TRBD2
abundance: many
v_gene: TRBV19
CDR3aa: CASGAGGTDTQYF
CDR3nt: TGTGCCAGTGGGGCGGGGGGCACAGATACGCAGTATTTT

j_gene: TRBJ2-1
d_gene: .
abundance: .
v_gene: TRBV5-1
CDR3aa: CASSLESGSYNEQFF
CDR3nt: TGCGCCAGCAGCTTGGAAAGCGGCTCCTACAATGAGCAGTTCTTC

j_gene: TRBJ2-5
d_gene: .
abundance: .
v_gene: TRBV5-1
CDR3aa: CASSFVGLQETQYF
CDR3nt: TGCGCCAGCAGCTTTGTCGGGTTACAAGAGACCCAGTACTTC

j_gene: TRBJ1-5
d_gene: .
abundance: few
v_gene: TRBV19
CDR3aa: CASTPDRGAAQHF
CDR3nt: TGTGCCAGTACCCCCGACAGAGGAGCAGCCCAGCATTTT

j_gene: TRBJ2-2
d_gene: TRBD1
abundance: few
v_gene: TRBV9
CDR3aa: CASSGGDRGTSGELFF
CDR3nt: TGTGCCAGCAGCGGGGGGGACAGGGGGACATCCGGGGAGCTGTTTTTT

j_gene: TRBJ1-2
d_gene: TRBD1
abundance: .
v_gene: TRBV18
CDR3aa: CASSPGTGLMSYGYTF
CDR3nt: TGTGCCAGCTCACCGGGGACAGGGCTTATGAGTTATGGCTACACCTTC

j_gene: TRBJ1-2
d_gene: .
abundance: .
v_gene: TRBV5-1
CDR3aa: CASSLGFGEDPYGYTF
CDR3nt: TGCGCCAGCAGCTTGGGGTTCGGGGAAGATCCGTATGGCTACACCTTC

j_gene: TRBJ1-2
d_gene: .
abundance: .
v_gene: TRBV7-2
CDR3aa: CASSSLRGAGYGYTF
CDR3nt: TGTGCCAGCAGCTCGTTAAGGGGCGCTGGGTATGGCTACACCTTC

j_gene: TRBJ2-3
d_gene: .
abundance: .
v_gene: TRBV24-1
CDR3aa: CATSEASTDTQYF
CDR3nt: TGTGCCACCAGTGAGGCTAGCACAGATACGCAGTATTTT

j_gene: TRBJ1-6
d_gene: .
abundance: .
v_gene: TRBV12-1
CDR3aa: CASSAPGTRVQPLHF
CDR3nt: TGTGCCAGCAGCGCGCCGGGGACACGCGTTCAACCCCTCCACTTT

j_gene: TRBJ2-5
d_gene: TRBD1
abundance: .
v_gene: TRBV24-1
CDR3aa: CATSSSGTGSLETQYF
CDR3nt: TGTGCCACCAGTTCATCAGGGACAGGGAGTTTAGAGACCCAGTACTTC

j_gene: TRBJ2-2
d_gene: .
abundance: few
v_gene: TRBV9
CDR3aa: CASSVGSTGELFF
CDR3nt: TGTGCCAGCAGCGTAGGTAGCACCGGGGAGCTGTTTTTT

j_gene: TRBJ2-2
d_gene: .
abundance: .
v_gene: TRBV14
CDR3aa: CASSQVVGTGELFF
CDR3nt: TGTGCCAGCAGCCAAGTGGTGGGCACCGGGGAGCTGTTTTTT

j_gene: TRBJ2-3
d_gene: TRBD1
abundance: .
v_gene: TRBV5-1
CDR3aa: CASSEGQGIYTDTQYF
CDR3nt: TGCGCCAGCAGCGAGGGACAGGGGATCTACACAGATACGCAGTATTTT

j_gene: TRBJ2-3
d_gene: TRBD1
abundance: .
v_gene: TRBV18
CDR3aa: CASSPTDRDNTQYF
CDR3nt: TGTGCCAGCTCCCCAACCGACAGGGACAATACGCAGTATTTT

j_gene: TRBJ2-3
d_gene: .
abundance: .
v_gene: TRBV6-6
CDR3aa: CASSSTHEVDTQYF
CDR3nt: TGTGCCAGCAGCTCTACCCATGAGGTGGATACGCAGTATTTT

j_gene: TRBJ1-1
d_gene: .
abundance: .
v_gene: TRBV27
CDR3aa: CASTRRGNTEAFF
CDR3nt: TGTGCCAGCACACGGAGGGGTAACACTGAAGCTTTCTTT

j_gene: TRBJ1-4
d_gene: .
abundance: .
v_gene: TRBV7-2
CDR3aa: CASSLQGFNEKLFF
CDR3nt: TGTGCCAGCAGCTTACAGGGATTTAATGAAAAACTGTTTTTT

j_gene: TRBJ2-1
d_gene: .
abundance: .
v_gene: TRBV4-3
CDR3aa: CASSQASEYNEQFF
CDR3nt: TGCGCCAGCAGCCAAGCGAGCGAATACAATGAGCAGTTCTTC

j_gene: TRBJ1-2
d_gene: .
abundance: .
v_gene: TRBV6-2/TRBV6-3
CDR3aa: CASSYSKGRDAGPFDYGYTF
CDR3nt: TGTGCCAGCAGTTACTCGAAGGGCCGGGACGCCGGTCCCTTCGACTATGGCTACACCTTC

j_gene: TRBJ1-5
d_gene: .
abundance: few
v_gene: TRBV28
CDR3aa: CASGANGDQPQHF
CDR3nt: TGTGCCAGCGGCGCCAACGGGGATCAGCCCCAGCATTTT

j_gene: TRBJ1-2
d_gene: .
abundance: few
v_gene: TRBV11-2
CDR3aa: CASSFEGPNYGYTF
CDR3nt: TGTGCCAGCAGCTTTGAGGGCCCCAACTATGGCTACACCTTC

j_gene: TRBJ1-3
d_gene: TRBD1
abundance: .
v_gene: TRBV5-1
CDR3aa: CASSYTGVSSGNTIYF
CDR3nt: TGCGCCAGCAGCTATACAGGGGTCTCCTCTGGAAACACCATATATTTT

j_gene: TRBJ2-2
d_gene: TRBD2
abundance: .
v_gene: TRBV11-2
CDR3aa: CASRSGLAGGRSIGELFF
CDR3nt: TGTGCCAGCAGATCGGGACTAGCGGGGGGGCGTAGCATCGGGGAGCTGTTTTTT

j_gene: TRBJ1-3
d_gene: TRBD1
abundance: .
v_gene: TRBV12-3/TRBV12-4
CDR3aa: CASDRDRGRPIYF
CDR3nt: TGTGCCAGCGACCGGGACAGGGGAAGACCCATATATTTT

j_gene: TRBJ1-5
d_gene: .
abundance: few
v_gene: TRBV12-5
CDR3aa: CASGLGGLDQPQHF
CDR3nt: TGTGCTAGTGGTTTGGGGGGCCTGGATCAGCCCCAGCATTTT

j_gene: TRBJ2-2
d_gene: TRBD1
abundance: .
v_gene: TRBV7-8
CDR3aa: CASSWDRSYTGELFF
CDR3nt: TGTGCCAGCAGCTGGGACAGGTCATACACCGGGGAGCTGTTTTTT

j_gene: TRBJ1-4
d_gene: .
abundance: .
v_gene: TRBV6-5
CDR3aa: CASSYDPREKLFF
CDR3nt: TGTGCCAGCAGTTACGACCCACGCGAAAAACTGTTTTTT

j_gene: TRBJ1-5
d_gene: .
abundance: .
v_gene: TRBV2
CDR3aa: CASNGQGGQPQHF
CDR3nt: TGTGCCAGCAACGGGCAGGGCGGTCAGCCCCAGCATTTT

j_gene: TRBJ2-3
d_gene: TRBD2
abundance: .
v_gene: TRBV4-1
CDR3aa: CASSQVGWTSGTDTQYF
CDR3nt: TGCGCCAGCAGCCAAGTAGGGTGGACTAGCGGCACAGATACGCAGTATTTT

j_gene: TRBJ2-1
d_gene: .
abundance: .
v_gene: TRBV11-3
CDR3aa: CASSPRDRNEQFF
CDR3nt: TGTGCCAGCAGCCCTCGGGACCGCAATGAGCAGTTCTTC

j_gene: TRBJ1-5
d_gene: TRBD1
abundance: few
v_gene: TRBV4-1
CDR3aa: CASSQIWDRGTTNNQPQHF
CDR3nt: TGCGCCAGCAGCCAGATCTGGGACAGGGGAACCACTAACAATCAGCCCCAGCATTTT

j_gene: TRBJ1-2
d_gene: .
abundance: .
v_gene: TRBV3-1/TRBV3-2
CDR3aa: CASSRNRDYGYTF
CDR3nt: TGTGCCAGCAGCCGGAACAGGGACTATGGCTACACCTTC

j_gene: TRBJ1-2
d_gene: .
abundance: .
v_gene: TRBV5-1
CDR3aa: CASSLGALTNYGYTF
CDR3nt: TGCGCCAGCTCTTTGGGGGCATTGACTAACTATGGCTACACCTTC

j_gene: TRBJ2-2
d_gene: .
abundance: .
v_gene: TRBV19
CDR3aa: CASRGVNTGELFF
CDR3nt: TGTGCCAGTAGGGGAGTCAACACCGGGGAGCTGTTTTTT

j_gene: TRBJ2-1
d_gene: .
abundance: .
v_gene: TRBV5-5
CDR3aa: CASSLLRGINEQFF
CDR3nt: TGTGCCAGCAGCTTGTTGAGAGGGATCAATGAGCAGTTCTTC

j_gene: TRBJ1-2
d_gene: .
abundance: .
v_gene: TRBV10-3
CDR3aa: CAIRGDGYYGYTF
CDR3nt: TGTGCCATCAGGGGGGACGGTTACTATGGCTACACCTTC